The clone carrying this TCR beta chain was seen a handful of times. Its cognate antigen is unknown. One junction end does not reproduce the germline sequence, and a read error may be involved. Surgery without prior neoadjuvant therapy was the treatment of the selected pancreatic ductal adenocarcinoma patients. Per the germline V gene, CDR1 is SNHLY and CDR2 is FYNNEI. CDR3 length: 13 amino acids. This record comes from a study of T cells in pancreatic ductal adenocarcinoma. The protocol was immunoSEQ multiplex PCR, while the TCRdb copy is restricted to in-frame clones and leaves out a portion. Of about 4,600 clones in the sample, 68% were seen once. General study findings and limits: Tumor and blood clonality did not differ significantly, about 0.11 versus 0.078. Tumors hold more CD45RO+ effector T cells, which may bias toward lower diversity. Tumor samples had fewer productive templates and roughly 8-fold fewer unique clonotypes than blood. This surgical cohort overrepresents the minority presenting with early-stage disease.

This TCR derives from a human donor with pancreatic ductal adenocarcinoma. This chain links TRBV2 with TRBJ1-2; 10 nucleotides align to TRBD1. The sequenced material came from pancreatic tumor tissue. As DNA, the CDR3 is TGTGCCAGCAGTGAATCCGGGACAGGGGACGGGAACTTC. This encodes CASSESGTGDGNF.